Many counts were recorded for the clone carrying this TCR beta chain. What it binds is unknown. Different KT2-to-PBMC ratios were created with a constant PBMC count. V was clipped by 6 bases and J by 5 bases, with 16 bases between them. The CDR3 loop spans 15 amino acids. Germline CDR1 SGHTA, CDR2 FQGTGA. A single-stranded UMI oligo with SP2 sequence was ligated to cDNA 3' ends. An equimolar mix of RC1.1 and RC1.2 primed the beta chain across TRBC1 and TRBC2. In TCRdb, the UMI-ligation and nested PCR reads were re-called with MiXCR into one record per CDR3 protein. The sample has about 33,000 distinct CDR3 sequences, 10% seen once. The record originates from a study of quantifying T cell responses using KT2 cells. Study overall: RNA was reverse transcribed with TCR alpha and beta constant-region primers. The second PCR ran as a qPCR until a predetermined fluorescence threshold was reached.

Study-wide points: At about one KT2 cell per 100,000 PBMC, KT2 sequences were still detected.

The sample taken for sequencing was PBMCs spiked with cells of the T cell clone KT2. The origin of this receptor is a human donor. The chain recombines TRBV7-3 with TRBJ2-2; the D gene could be TRBD1 or TRBD2 (5 bases each). The CDR3 loop is CASRLGGEGTGELFF. CDR3 nucleotides: TGTGCCAGCAGACTTGGCGGAGAGGGGACCGGGGAGCTGTTTTTT.